These 32 T cell receptor beta chains were all obtained from the same sample, sequenced in a study of patients and donors after allogeneic stem cell transplantation. From the RT-PCR reads, TCRdb called clonotypes with MiXCR, one entry per CDR3 protein. The table has under 4,500 distinct CDR3 sequences, 16% seen once. The sequenced sample was blood, either unsorted or a sorted T cell fraction (not recorded which). The receptors stem from a human donor who was either an allogeneic HSCT recipient or a stem cell or donor lymphocyte infusion donor (not recorded which). It is not recorded whose cells these are; they may come from a transplant donor.

The rearrangement uses TRBV29-1 and TRBJ2-2; D unresolved. The V end lost 3 bases, the J end lost 0 bases, and 2 bases lay between the germline ends. Germline V gene data show CDR1 as SQVTM and CDR2 as ANQGSEA. CDR3 length equals 12 residues. The CDR3 DNA reads as TGCAGCGTTGAGTCGAACACCGGGGAGCTGTTTTTT. Residues: CSVESNTGELFF.

This clonotype came up a few times. CDR3 region: CASSQVDRGNIQYF. Written as DNA, the CDR3 is TGTGCCAGCAGCCAGGTTGACAGAGGGAACATTCAGTACTTC. The rearrangement joins TRBV3-1 to TRBJ2-4; D may be TRBD1 or TRBD2 (5 bases each). Trimming cost V 3 bases and J 7 bases, with 13 bases left between them. The V gene's germline CDR1 is LGHDT and CDR2 YNNKEL (reference sequence). This CDR3 has 14 amino acids.

This clonotype ranks as medium-sized. The chain couples TRBV28 to TRBJ2-7; D not certain. The germline V and J ends were trimmed by 6 bases and 2 bases, with 14 bases remaining between them. The CDR3 has 14 amino acids. CDR1 and CDR2 from the germline V gene are MDHEN and SYDVKM. This CDR3 is CASRGPGSAYEQYF. The CDR3 nucleotides are TGTGCCAGCAGAGGTCCAGGATCGGCCTACGAGCAGTACTTC.

The table lists this clonotype with many counts. This rearrangement joins TRBV5-1 to TRBJ2-5; D possibly corresponds to TRBD2 (5 bases). This CDR3 comprises 13 residues. Germline V gives CDR1 SGHRS, CDR2 YFSETQ. The germline V and J ends were trimmed by 4 bases and 5 bases, with 12 bases remaining between them. The CDR3, as DNA: TGCGCCAGCAGCGCAGGACTCAGGGAGACCCAGTACTTC. It yields the protein CASSAGLRETQYF. The full variable domain, in which reference TRBV5-1 and TRBJ2-5 provide the parts outside the CDR3, is KAGVTQTPRYLIKTRGQQVTLSCSPISGHRSVSWYQQTPGQGLQFLFEYFSETQRNKGNFPGRFSGRQFSNSRSEMNVSTLELGDSALYLCASSAGLRETQYFGPGTRLLVL.

This clonotype was observed many times. The chain carries TRBV5-5 and TRBJ1-4; no firm D call. CDR1 and CDR2 (germline): SGHKS, YYEKEE (reference sequence). Trimming took 0 bases from V and 8 from J, leaving 8 bases between them. CDR3 length: 13 amino acids. The CDR3 coding sequence is TGTGCCAGCAGCTTGGTGGGCCTAGAAAAACTGTTTTTT. Translating gives CASSLVGLEKLFF.

The chain combines TRBV10-3 with TRBJ1-2; 10 nucleotides align to TRBD1. CDR3 size: 14 residues. Germline lookup yields CDR1 ENHRY and CDR2 SYGVKD. With V trimmed by 1 base and J by 4 bases, 0 bases remained unmatched. DNA of the CDR3: TGTGCCATCAGTGAGTGGACAGGGGGCTATGGCTACACCTTC. Translation gives CAISEWTGGYGYTF.

The rearrangement uses TRBV10-1 and TRBJ2-1, with D perhaps assigned TRBD1 or TRBD2 (6 bases each). The CDR3 has 13 residues. The germline CDR1 and CDR2 sequences are WNHNN and SYGVQD (reference sequence). V lost 6 bases and J lost 7, with 13 bases in between. DNA of the CDR3: TGCGCCAGCAGCGGGGGCCCTTGGAATGAGCAGTTCTTC. Amino acids: CASSGGPWNEQFF.

At least ten counts were recorded for this clonotype. The rearrangement links TRBV18 to TRBJ1-2, with 9 bases identical to TRBD1. J gave up 4 bases and V 3 bases, and 9 bases lay outside the gene matches. The CDR3 spans 16 residues. Germline V gene lookup returns CDR1 KGHSH and CDR2 LQKENI. CDR3 sequence (DNA): TGTGCCAGCTCACCGAAAGGACAGGGGATTCCCTATGGCTACACCTTC. This codes for CASSPKGQGIPYGYTF.

This clonotype turned up a few times. The chain employs TRBV12-3 or TRBV12-4 and TRBJ2-3, with TRBD2 as a possible D gene (5 bases). Trimming stripped 5 bases from V and 10 bases from J, with 16 bases between. The length of the CDR3 is 13 residues. The CDR3 DNA follows: TGTGCCAGCAGTCCCGTGACGGGAAGGTCGCAGTATTTT. It yields the protein CASSPVTGRSQYF.

A note on this clonotype: This clone may be a read error of a much larger clone one base away. This chain joins TRBV5-1 and TRBJ1-1; TRBD1 agrees at 8 bases. Germline V gene data show CDR1 as SGHRS and CDR2 as YFSETQ. Trimming removed 0 bases from V and 6 bases from J; junction bases left unmatched: 7. The CDR3 is made up of 15 amino acids. CDR3 coding DNA: TGCGCCAGCAGCTTGGGACAGGGGATGACGGCTGAAGCTTTCTTT. It specifies CASSLGQGMTAEAFF.

This clonotype was counted only a few times. This chain connects TRBV28 to TRBJ2-2; D is unresolved. The V and J ends lost 0 bases and 7 bases respectively, with 12 bases between them. CDR1 is MDHEN and CDR2 is SYDVKM in the germline V gene. This CDR3 spans 15 amino acids. CDR3 sequence (DNA): TGTGCCAGCAGTTTATGGGACCACTCTATCGGGGAGCTGTTTTTT. Translated, it gives CASSLWDHSIGELFF.

This clonotype was seen a few times. The CDR3 loop reads CASSRRGRNQPQHF. The CDR3 nucleotides are TGCGCCAGCAGCCGGAGGGGGCGCAATCAGCCCCAGCATTTT. J is TRBJ1-5 and V is TRBV5-1; 7 nucleotides line up with TRBD1. V was clipped by 4 bases and J by 2 bases; unmatched bases: 3. The CDR3 loop spans 14 amino acids. The germline gives CDR1 SGHRS, CDR2 YFSETQ.

The chain employs TRBV18 and TRBJ2-7; possibly TRBD2 for D (5 bases). V was cut by 6 bases and J by 5 bases, with 14 bases left in between. Germline CDR1 reads KGHSH; CDR2 reads LQKENI. This CDR3 is 13 amino acids long. CDR3 bases: TGTGCCAGCTCTATAGGACTCGGGGACGAGCAGTACTTC. Protein sequence: CASSIGLGDEQYF.

The chain is built from TRBV20-1 and TRBJ2-6; TRBD1 might be the D (5 bases). Trimming cost V 6 bases and J 0 bases, with 9 bases left between them. The V gene's germline CDR1 is DFQATT and CDR2 SNEGSKA (reference sequence). The CDR3 has 14 residues. The CDR3 here is CSAPGHSGANVLTF. The DNA of the CDR3 is TGCAGTGCCCCTGGACACTCTGGGGCCAACGTCCTGACTTTC.

At least ten counts were recorded for this clonotype. The CDR3 region is CASSYSGRPRDGYTF. The DNA for the CDR3 is TGTGCCAGCAGTTACTCCGGGCGACCGCGGGATGGCTACACCTTC. The chain couples TRBV6-5 to TRBJ1-2; D ambiguous. CDR3 size: 15 residues. The germline V gene encodes CDR1 MNHEY and CDR2 SVGAGI. The V gene lost 0 bases and the J gene lost 6 bases, with 14 bases spanning the gap.

This clonotype was observed many times. The V and J genes are TRBV5-1 and TRBJ2-1, with D possibly matching TRBD1 (6 bases). The CDR3 sequence is 13 residues long. The germline V gene has CDR1 SGHRS and CDR2 YFSETQ. V lost 5 bases, J lost 9 bases, and 15 bases lay in between. DNA for the CDR3: TGCGCCAGCAGTCGGGACAAAGTGTTTGAGCAGTTCTTC. Residues: CASSRDKVFEQFF.

This clonotype was observed at least ten times. The rearrangement joins TRBV20-1 to TRBJ2-3; TRBD2 agrees at 10 bases. This CDR3 has 16 residues. The germline V gene encodes CDR1 DFQATT and CDR2 SNEGSKA (reference sequence). J was trimmed by 3 bases and V by 1 base; bases with no gene match: 7. The CDR3 DNA reads as TGCAGTGCTAGAGCCCCTAGCGGGGGTTTAACAGATACGCAGTATTTT. As protein: CSARAPSGGLTDTQYF.

This clonotype is classed as medium-sized. This chain uses TRBV7-9 with TRBJ1-5; possibly TRBD1 for D (6 bases). V lost 1 base and J lost 2, with 15 bases in between. This CDR3 has 17 amino acids. Germline CDR1 is SEHNR and CDR2 is FQNEAQ (reference sequence). The CDR3 here is CASSLGARGRGNQPQHF. As DNA, the CDR3 is TGTGCCAGCAGCTTAGGAGCCAGGGGTAGGGGCAATCAGCCCCAGCATTTT. The whole variable domain, remainder taken from reference TRBV7-9 and TRBJ1-5, is DTGVSQNPRHKITKRGQNVTFRCDPISEHNRLYWYRQTLGQGPEFLTYFQNEAQLEKSRLLSDRFSAERPKGSFSTLEIQRTEQGDSAMYLCASSLGARGRGNQPQHFGDGTRLSIL.

This clonotype has only one observation. This sequence joins TRBV7-9 and TRBJ1-5, with D unresolved. The CDR3 contains 15 residues. V shed 0 bases and J shed 5 bases, with 11 bases lying between them. Germline V gives CDR1 SEHNR, CDR2 FQNEAQ (reference sequence). DNA for the CDR3: TGTGCCAGCAGCTTAGCGGCGCCTGAGGATCAGCCCCAGCATTTT. Translated: CASSLAAPEDQPQHF.

This chain connects TRBV20-1 to TRBJ2-3; D not resolved. V gave up 3 bases and J gave up 1 base, with 5 bases separating them. Germline V gives CDR1 DFQATT, CDR2 SNEGSKA (reference sequence). The CDR3 contains 12 residues. CDR3 residues: CSASYRTDTQYF. Here the CDR3 DNA reads TGCAGTGCTAGCTACCGCACAGATACGCAGTATTTT.

This clonotype was counted at least ten times. CDR3 DNA: TGTGCCAGCAGCTTGGGTGGGCCTGAAGCTTTCTTT. Encoded protein: CASSLGGPEAFF. The chain carries TRBV5-6 and TRBJ1-1; D is ambiguous. V was pared by 0 bases and J by 6 bases, with 6 bases between. The CDR3 contains 12 residues. CDR1 is SGHDT, CDR2 YYEEEE, per germline.

In this sample, this clonotype turned up many times. This rearrangement joins TRBV27 to TRBJ2-7; D may correspond to TRBD1 or TRBD2 (5 bases each). With 3 bases removed from V and 4 bases from J, the gap between germline ends came to 13 bases. The CDR3 sequence is 14 residues long. CDR1 and CDR2 (germline): MNHEY, SMNVEV (reference sequence). CDR3 protein: CASSFERGPYEQYF. CDR3 bases: TGTGCCAGCAGTTTTGAGAGGGGACCATACGAGCAGTACTTC.

This clonotype occurred many times. The chain links TRBV20-1 to TRBJ2-7, with 12 bases that match TRBD2. J was trimmed by 4 bases and V by 1 base; bases with no gene match: 5. Germline V lookup: CDR1 DFQATT, CDR2 SNEGSKA (reference sequence). This CDR3 comprises 15 residues. CDR3 coding DNA: TGCAGTGCTAGAGGGACTAGCGGGATCAAATACGAGCAGTACTTC. Its protein product is CSARGTSGIKYEQYF.

The V gene is TRBV27, the J gene TRBJ1-6; D possibly corresponds to TRBD1 (5 bases). V was clipped by 6 bases and J by 7 bases, with 22 bases between them. CDR1 is MNHEY and CDR2 is SMNVEV in the germline V gene (reference sequence). CDR3 length: 17 residues. The CDR3 nucleotides read TGTGCCAGCAGCCCAAAGGGGTTAATCGGGTGGAATTCACCCCTCCACTTT. Residues: CASSPKGLIGWNSPLHF.

This clonotype was seen a few times. J is TRBJ2-2 and V is TRBV11-3; 11 bases fit TRBD2. Germline V gene lookup returns CDR1 SGHNT and CDR2 YENEEA. The V and J ends lost 4 bases and 1 base, in that order; junction bases with no gene match: 5. The CDR3 length is 17 residues. This CDR3 reads CASSSPTSGENTGELFF. CDR3 sequence (DNA): TGTGCCAGCAGCTCCCCGACTAGCGGGGAGAACACCGGGGAGCTGTTTTTT.

This clonotype was counted between two and nine times. V and J are TRBV20-1 and TRBJ2-1, with unresolved D. Deletions cut 6 bases from V and 9 bases from J, with 12 bases between. The CDR3 runs to 11 residues. Germline V gene sequence: CDR1 DFQATT, CDR2 SNEGSKA (reference sequence). The CDR3 is CSATDWGEQFF. The CDR3 DNA is TGCAGTGCCACAGACTGGGGTGAGCAGTTCTTC.

This clonotype came up many times. The chain couples TRBV6-5 to TRBJ1-1; no clear D. V was clipped by 0 bases and J by 2 bases, with 10 bases between them. This CDR3 is built from 15 residues. Germline CDR1 reads MNHEY; CDR2 reads SVGAGI. CDR3 nucleotides: TGTGCCAGCAGTTACTCGAGATGGGGTAACACTGAAGCTTTCTTT. Translation gives CASSYSRWGNTEAFF.

The gene calls are TRBV20-1 and TRBJ2-1, with 8 bases that match TRBD1. The length of the CDR3 is 15 residues. Germline V lookup: CDR1 DFQATT, CDR2 SNEGSKA (reference sequence). V shed 6 bases, J shed 5 bases, and the junction held 12 bases outside the gene matches. DNA of the CDR3: TGCAGTGCCACAGGGGGGACCGGAGGGGACAATGAGCAGTTCTTC. This translates into CSATGGTGGDNEQFF.

The table lists this clonotype with a few counts. This chain links TRBV18 with TRBJ1-3; D uncertain. The V end lost 1 base, the J end lost 4 bases, and 11 bases lay between the germline ends. Germline V gene lookup returns CDR1 KGHSH and CDR2 LQKENI. This CDR3 has 15 residues. Here the CDR3 reads CASSPLRGRGNTIYF. The CDR3 DNA reads TGTGCCAGCTCACCACTCAGAGGCAGAGGAAACACCATATATTTT.

Many counts were recorded for this clonotype. The V and J genes are TRBV15 and TRBJ2-7; a weak D match, TRBD2 (5 bases). The CDR3 is made up of 14 amino acids. The V gene lost 1 base and the J gene lost 5 bases, with 12 bases spanning the gap. Germline V gene sequence: CDR1 LNHNV, CDR2 YYDKDF (reference sequence). CDR3 bases: TGTGCCACCAGCAGAGGAGGAGGAAGGGACGAGCAGTACTTC. Translation: CATSRGGGRDEQYF.

This clonotype was detected only a few times. The chain recombines TRBV7-2 with TRBJ1-3; 9 nucleotides align to TRBD1. CDR1 SGHTA and CDR2 FQGNSA come from the germline V gene. This CDR3 has 15 residues. V lost 5 bases to trimming and J lost 3 bases; unmatched junction nucleotides: 5. The CDR3: CASSPGTGNGNTIYF. The CDR3 nucleotides read TGTGCCAGCAGCCCCGGGACAGGGAATGGAAACACCATATATTTT.

This clonotype occurred a few times. The chain recombines TRBV27 with TRBJ1-3, with 7 bases fitting TRBD1. The CDR3 length is 15 residues. The V segment lost 4 bases and the J segment 2 bases; nucleotides outside the gene matches: 5. CDR1 and CDR2 from the germline V gene are MNHEY and SMNVEV (reference sequence). The CDR3 region has the DNA TGTGCCAGCAGTTGGGCGCAGGGGGCTGGAAACACCATATATTTT. Its protein is CASSWAQGAGNTIYF.